This TCR beta chain was identified in a study of siplizumab effects on memory and regulatory T cells. The study, taken as a whole, reports: Controls showed an average of approximately 28% Treg-derived mappable alloreactive CD4+ clones, while siplizumab showed 55% to 80%. A minor fraction of alloreactive clones, and no more, mapped to unstimulated subsets. In unstimulated cells, naive T cells appeared more diverse than memory T cells and seemed major alloresponse contributors. Researchers could not give a naive or memory phenotype to roughly 75-97% of proliferating CD4+ or CD8+ clones.

Generated by immunoSEQ multiplex PCR, the TCRdb table keeps only in-frame clones and is missing some. The table has 87,000 or so clones, 94% seen once. The germline V and J ends were trimmed by 3 bases and 0 bases, with 12 bases remaining between them. The CDR3 loop spans 15 amino acids. Germline CDR1 and CDR2: LNHDA and SQIVND (reference sequence). In regard to this clone: Its matching antigen is unknown.

The TCR was taken from a human donor in good health. This chain connects TRBV19 to TRBJ2-7, with D perhaps TRBD1 or TRBD2 (5 bases each). The specimen sequenced was non-Treg CD4+ T cells sorted from blood. The CDR3 DNA is TGTGCCAGTAGTATTGCGGCAGGGAGCTCCTACGAGCAGTACTTC. Translated, it gives CASSIAAGSSYEQYF.